Below, 27 T cell receptor beta chains from the same sample are listed, as sequenced in a study of ipilimumab plus nivolumab after autologous stem cell transplantation. Assay: immunoSEQ multiplex PCR; the TCRdb copy retains only in-frame clones and omits some. Of tens of thousands of clones detected, over 65% appear once; the ten largest clones hold more than 20%. Material: PBMCs, obtained in a trial of ipilimumab plus nivolumab as post-transplant consolidation. The receptors originated from a male donor with diffuse large B-cell lymphoma.

The chain links TRBV10-3 to TRBJ2-1; 11 nucleotides agree with TRBD2. This CDR3 is built from 16 residues. J lost 0 bases, V lost 8 bases, and 6 bases had no gene match. Per the germline V gene, CDR1 is ENHRY and CDR2 is SYGVKD. The CDR3 spells CAIGGLAGFSYNEQFF. In nucleotides, the CDR3 is TGTGCCATCGGTGGACTAGCGGGCTTCTCCTACAATGAGCAGTTCTTC.

This chain joins TRBV5-1 and TRBJ2-7; the D gene is possibly TRBD1 (5 bases). The CDR3 runs 13 residues. V lost 5 bases and J lost 0, with 9 bases in between. Germline V gene data show CDR1 as SGHRS and CDR2 as YFSETQ. CDR3 nucleotides: TGCGCCAGCAGTGACAGAAACTCCTACGAGCAGTACTTC. Protein product: CASSDRNSYEQYF.

This sequence joins TRBV11-2 and TRBJ1-1, with D possibly TRBD1 on 5 matching bases. The V gene's germline CDR1 is SGHAT and CDR2 FQNNGV. V lost 2 bases and J 1 base, leaving 8 bases between the germline ends. The CDR3 sequence is 14 residues long. CDR3 sequence: CASSLFGGNTEAFF. DNA of the CDR3: TGTGCCAGCAGCTTATTCGGGGGGAACACTGAAGCTTTCTTT.

The chain has TRBV30 and TRBJ2-2, with D uncertain. V was cut by 3 bases and J by 7 bases, with 18 bases left in between. CDR1 and CDR2 from the germline V gene are GTSNPN and SVGIG (reference sequence). The CDR3 runs 15 residues. This CDR3 reads CAWRDARQTHGELFF. The DNA of the CDR3 is TGTGCCTGGAGGGACGCCCGCCAAACGCACGGGGAGCTGTTTTTT.

The CDR3 reads CASSGGTGQGYEQYF. The CDR3 DNA reads as TGTGCCAGCAGCGGCGGTACGGGACAGGGTTACGAGCAGTACTTC. V gene TRBV5-4 combines with J gene TRBJ2-7; 9 bases fit TRBD1. The CDR3 loop spans 15 amino acids. Germline V lookup: CDR1 SGHNT, CDR2 YYREEE (reference sequence). V dropped 4 bases and J dropped 4; count of bases not matched to a gene: 9.

The rearrangement uses TRBV30 and TRBJ2-5; D possibly matches TRBD1 or TRBD2 (6 bases each). Germline V gene sequence: CDR1 GTSNPN, CDR2 SVGIG (reference sequence). The CDR3 runs to 11 residues. V lost 5 bases, J lost 5 bases, and 9 bases lay in between. This CDR3 is CAWGGLETQYF. The CDR3 bases are TGTGCCTGGGGGGGGCTGGAGACCCAGTACTTC.

The chain joins TRBV7-9 to TRBJ2-3; D call uncertain. V shed 3 bases and J shed 6 bases, with 7 bases lying between them. The CDR3 length is 12 residues. Germline lookup yields CDR1 SEHNR and CDR2 FQNEAQ (reference sequence). CDR3 in DNA: TGTGCCAGCAGCTTCTCCGCCGATACGCAGTATTTT. Translated: CASSFSADTQYF.

A few counts support this clone. J is TRBJ1-5 and V is TRBV18; D call uncertain. The V and J ends lost 2 bases and 5 bases respectively, with 13 bases between them. There are 15 residues in the CDR3. CDR1 is KGHSH, CDR2 LQKENI, per germline. Here the CDR3 DNA reads TGTGCCAGCTCACCAGGAGTCACAGACGATCAGCCCCAGCATTTT. It is translated as CASSPGVTDDQPQHF.

The gene calls are TRBV7-9 and TRBJ1-1; tentatively, D is TRBD1 (5 bases). There are 11 residues in the CDR3. The germline V gene encodes CDR1 SEHNR and CDR2 FQNEAQ (reference sequence). Trimming left V 4 bases short and J 11 bases short, with 11 bases between. The CDR3 sequence is CASSSWWGAFF. The CDR3 DNA reads TGTGCCAGCAGCTCGTGGTGGGGGGCTTTCTTT.

J is TRBJ2-3 and V is TRBV2, with 7 bases identical to TRBD1. The CDR3 has 15 amino acids. The V segment lost 1 base and the J segment 4 bases; nucleotides outside the gene matches: 5. Germline lookup yields CDR1 SNHLY and CDR2 FYNNEI. CDR3 in amino acids: CASSEEGAGADTQYF. Here the CDR3 DNA reads TGTGCCAGCAGTGAAGAGGGGGCCGGGGCAGATACGCAGTATTTT.

The chain combines TRBV19 with TRBJ1-2; D ambiguous. Deletions cut 7 bases from V and 0 bases from J, with 6 bases between. The CDR3 runs to 12 residues. In germline, CDR1 is LNHDA, CDR2 SQIVND (reference sequence). The CDR3 sequence is CASTWTNYGYTF. The CDR3 DNA follows: TGTGCCAGTACCTGGACTAACTATGGCTACACCTTC.

This rearrangement joins TRBV29-1 to TRBJ2-5; D might be TRBD1 (6 bases). The CDR3 has 11 residues. V lost 4 bases, J lost 6 bases, and 9 bases lay in between. The germline V gene has CDR1 SQVTM and CDR2 ANQGSEA. The DNA for the CDR3 is TGCAGCGTTGCAGGGGCGCAGACCCAGTACTTC. Its protein product is CSVAGAQTQYF.

This sequence joins TRBV7-9 and TRBJ2-1; 12 bases align to TRBD2. V trimming: 1 base; J trimming: 6 bases; junction bases outside the gene matches: 10. Germline lookup yields CDR1 SEHNR and CDR2 FQNEAQ (reference sequence). The CDR3 length is 18 residues. DNA of the CDR3: TGTGCCAGCAGCTTAGTGGCTAGCGGGAGGGCCCTCGTCAATGAGCAGTTCTTC. Encoded protein: CASSLVASGRALVNEQFF.

J is TRBJ1-4 and V is TRBV30; possibly TRBD1 for D (5 bases). V lost 3 bases, J lost 3 bases, and 8 bases lay in between. The CDR3 length is 13 residues. In germline, CDR1 is GTSNPN, CDR2 SVGIG (reference sequence). This CDR3 is CAWSPGSNEKLFF. In DNA form, the CDR3 reads TGTGCCTGGAGCCCAGGGTCTAATGAAAAACTGTTTTTT.

The J gene is TRBJ1-6, the V gene TRBV10-2, with D unresolved. With 7 bases removed from V and 8 bases from J, the gap between germline ends came to 12 bases. CDR3 length equals 13 residues. Looked up from germline, CDR1 is WSHSY and CDR2 is SAAADI. CDR3 residues: CASKRGWDSPLHF. For the CDR3, the DNA is TGCGCCAGCAAACGAGGTTGGGATTCACCCCTCCACTTT.

This CDR3 is CASSTGLFNEQFF. The DNA for the CDR3 is TGTGCCAGCAGCACGGGACTCTTTAATGAGCAGTTCTTC. The chain employs TRBV7-2 and TRBJ2-1; D is perhaps TRBD2 (6 bases). CDR1 and CDR2 from the germline V gene are SGHTA and FQGNSA. This CDR3 region has 13 residues. V was clipped by 5 bases and J by 7 bases, with 12 bases between them.

This sequence joins TRBV27 and TRBJ2-3; D may be TRBD1 (6 bases). The CDR3 is 14 amino acids. The germline CDR1 and CDR2 sequences are MNHEY and SMNVEV (reference sequence). Trimming left V 2 bases short and J 5 bases short, with 11 bases between. CDR3 sequence: CASSLGGPGDTQYF. The CDR3, as DNA: TGTGCCAGCAGTTTAGGGGGCCCCGGAGATACGCAGTATTTT.

This clone was recorded a few times. The rearrangement uses TRBV11-2 and TRBJ1-1, with unresolved D. The CDR3 runs 15 residues. V gave up 5 bases and J gave up 6 bases, with 19 bases separating them. Per germline, CDR1 SGHAT and CDR2 FQNNGV. CDR3 loop: CASSVRGGGESEAFF. Here the CDR3 DNA reads TGTGCCAGCAGCGTGCGGGGTGGTGGGGAGTCTGAAGCTTTCTTT.

The chain is built from TRBV10-2 and TRBJ2-1, with D maybe TRBD2 (6 bases). Trimming took off 5 bases at V and 15 bases at J, with 17 bases between the two ends. CDR1 is WSHSY, CDR2 SAAADI, per germline. The CDR3 has 12 amino acids. The CDR3 coding sequence is TGCGCCAGCAGTCACGACTTGGGACTTTCGTTCTTC. This codes for CASSHDLGLSFF.

This clone was counted a few times. The chain is built from TRBV7-9 and TRBJ2-5; 12 positions agree with TRBD2. The CDR3 has 17 residues. J lost 2 bases, V lost 4 bases, and 8 bases had no gene match. Germline CDR1 SEHNR, CDR2 FQNEAQ (reference sequence). The chain's CDR3 is CASSSGETSGSQETQYF. In nucleotides, the CDR3 is TGTGCCAGCAGCTCTGGGGAGACTAGCGGGAGTCAAGAGACCCAGTACTTC.

In its sample, this clone was seen a few times. V usage is TRBV2 and J usage is TRBJ2-2, with 8 positions matching TRBD2. Losses at the gene ends were 3 bases for V and 5 bases for J; bases not matched to a gene: 5. Germline values: CDR1 SNHLY, CDR2 FYNNEI. The CDR3 runs 15 residues. CDR3 protein: CASSDGGRLTGELFF. The DNA for the CDR3 is TGTGCCAGCAGTGACGGCGGGAGGTTAACCGGGGAGCTGTTTTTT.

The chain uses TRBV18 and TRBJ2-5; the D gene is possibly TRBD2 (5 bases). This CDR3 has 13 residues. V was trimmed by 3 bases and J by 2 bases, leaving 7 bases between them. Germline CDR1 reads KGHSH; CDR2 reads LQKENI. The CDR3 protein is CASSPRAQETQYF. Here the CDR3 DNA reads TGTGCCAGCTCACCGCGGGCTCAAGAGACCCAGTACTTC.

The V and J genes are TRBV30 and TRBJ1-6; D gene ambiguous. Trimming pared 7 bases from V and 2 bases from J, leaving 18 bases between. Looked up from germline, CDR1 is GTSNPN and CDR2 is SVGIG (reference sequence). The CDR3 is made up of 16 amino acids. CDR3 sequence: CASTNSRAAYNSPLHF. The CDR3 coding sequence is TGTGCCTCCACAAATTCGAGGGCTGCCTATAATTCACCCCTCCACTTT.

A remark on this clone: A much bigger clone sits one base away, suggesting this may be a read error. The V gene is TRBV6-6, the J gene TRBJ1-1; possibly TRBD1 for D (5 bases). This CDR3 region has 14 residues. The germline V and J ends were trimmed by 7 bases and 4 bases, with 16 bases remaining between them. CDR1 is MNHNY, CDR2 SVGAGI, per germline (reference sequence). The DNA of the CDR3 is TGTGCCAGCACCGAGGGGTTTGTGAGCACTGAAGCTTTCTTT. It is translated as CASTEGFVSTEAFF.

The J gene is TRBJ1-3, the V gene TRBV5-1; unclear D gene. V was shortened by 4 bases and J by 3 bases, with 11 bases between the two germline ends. Germline CDR1 reads SGHRS; CDR2 reads YFSETQ. The CDR3 contains 14 residues. The CDR3 sequence: CASSPQADGNTIYF. In DNA, the CDR3 is TGCGCCAGCAGCCCCCAGGCGGATGGAAACACCATATATTTT.

This clone was found once. The CDR3 DNA sequence: TGTGCCAGCAGCGTAATGGGGTTACAAGGCAATGAGCAGTTCTTC. Amino acids: CASSVMGLQGNEQFF. The chain joins TRBV9 to TRBJ2-1; D is ambiguous. V lost 1 base, J lost 6 bases, and 14 bases lay in between. The CDR3 spans 15 residues. Germline V gene lookup returns CDR1 SGDLS and CDR2 YYNGEE.

CDR3: CASSASGTSFETQYF. The DNA for the CDR3 is TGTGCCAGCAGCGCGTCCGGGACTAGCTTTGAGACCCAGTACTTC. J is TRBJ2-5 and V is TRBV5-4, with 9 bases identical to TRBD2. J lost 5 bases, V lost 4 bases, and 9 bases had no gene match. The CDR3 extends over 15 amino acids. Germline lookup yields CDR1 SGHNT and CDR2 YYREEE (reference sequence).